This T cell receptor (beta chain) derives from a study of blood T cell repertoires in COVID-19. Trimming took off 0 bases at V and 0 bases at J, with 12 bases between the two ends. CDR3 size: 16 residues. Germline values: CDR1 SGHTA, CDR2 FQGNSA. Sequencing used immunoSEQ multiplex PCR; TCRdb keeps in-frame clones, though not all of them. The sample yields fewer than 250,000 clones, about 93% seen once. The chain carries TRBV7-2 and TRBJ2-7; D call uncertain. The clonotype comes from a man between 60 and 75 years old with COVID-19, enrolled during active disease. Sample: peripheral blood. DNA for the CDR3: TGTGCCAGCAGCTTAGCGCGGAGCTCCCACTCCTACGAGCAGTACTTC. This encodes CASSLARSSHSYEQYF.